Listed below are T cell receptor beta chains from one sample, sequenced in a study of blood T cells in healthy people across ages. Each CDR3 protein gets one entry after TCRdb re-called the 5' RACE reads with MiXCR. The repertoire holds about 720,000 distinct CDR3 sequences, with about a fifth as singletons. Sequenced material: blood. The receptors derive from a man between 65 and 85 years old in good health. The CDR3 runs from the conserved cysteine through the conserved F or W. The D gene is left open where the match is weak. Some rows have no size entry. The others give once, few or many, or a class for an expanded clone.

>TRBV2|few|TRBD2|TRBJ2-1
TGTGCCAGCAGTGAAGGATTCGGGAGGGCCAGGGACAATGAGCAGTTCTTC
CASSEGFGRARDNEQFF
>TRBV6-1|few|-|TRBJ2-2
TGTGCCAGCAGGATAAATTACAGGGACGGGGAGCTGTTTTTT
CASRINYRDGELFF
>TRBV11-2|few|TRBD1|TRBJ2-7
TGTGCCAGCAGCTGGAACAGGGGCTACGAGCAGTACTTC
CASSWNRGYEQYF
>TRBV7-2|few|-|TRBJ2-1
TGTGCCAGCAGCTTAGCGGGACAAGGTCCCCAGAATGAGCAGTTCTTC
CASSLAGQGPQNEQFF
>TRBV3-1|-|-|TRBJ2-7
TGTGCCAGCAGCCAAGATCAGGCGCGAGTTGAGAAGTACTTC
CASSQDQARVEKYF
>TRBV7-8|-|TRBD1|TRBJ2-1
TGTGCCGGCAGCTTAGTTGGGACAGGGGGCAATGAGCAGTTCTTC
CAGSLVGTGGNEQFF
>TRBV7-2|-|-|TRBJ1-5
TGTGCCAGCAGCTTAGTATCCCAGGGTCGCAATCAGCCCCAGCATTTT
CASSLVSQGRNQPQHF
>TRBV6-2/TRBV6-3|many|-|TRBJ2-1
TGTGCCAGCAGTTACACAGGCTATAATGAGCAGTTCTTC
CASSYTGYNEQFF
>TRBV29-1|-|-|TRBJ1-2
TGCAGCGTTGTGGGTTCGGACTATGGCTACACCTTC
CSVVGSDYGYTF
>TRBV18|few|-|TRBJ1-1
TGTGCCAGCTCACCACCGGTGCGGGGGAACACTGAAGCTTTCTTT
CASSPPVRGNTEAFF
>TRBV14|few|-|TRBJ2-7
TGTGCCAGCAGCCGCAGTTTTGGCGTCTCCTCGACCTACGAGCAGTACTTC
CASSRSFGVSSTYEQYF
>TRBV3-1|many|-|TRBJ2-7
TGTGCCAGCAGCCCGTCCGGACTGCCCTACGAGCAGTACTTC
CASSPSGLPYEQYF
>TRBV9|-|TRBD2|TRBJ2-3
TGTGCCAGCAGCCTGACTGCGGGAGTGGCAGATACGCAGTATTTT
CASSLTAGVADTQYF
>TRBV6-1|few|TRBD2|TRBJ2-3
TGTGCCAGCAGTGAAGGCAACCTAGCGGGGCACAGCGGTACGCAGTATTTT
CASSEGNLAGHSGTQYF
>TRBV25-1|few|TRBD1|TRBJ2-2
TGTGCCAGCGCACCCGGGACAGCCAACACCGGGGAGCTGTTTTTT
CASAPGTANTGELFF
>TRBV29-1|-|-|TRBJ2-3
TGCAGCGCGAGATTAACAGAACTGTATTTT
CSARLTELYF
>TRBV29-1|few|TRBD2|TRBJ2-5
TGCAGCGTGACAACTTCGGGACTAGCGGAAGAGACCCAGTACTTC
CSVTTSGLAEETQYF
>TRBV20-1|-|TRBD2|TRBJ2-5
TGCAGTGCGAACAGACAAGCCGGGGGGTCGCAGTACTTC
CSANRQAGGSQYF
>TRBV29-1|many|TRBD1|TRBJ2-5
TGCAGCGTTGAAGATGGACAGGCGGAGACCCAGTACTTC
CSVEDGQAETQYF
>TRBV7-2|few|-|TRBJ1-5
TGTGCCAGCAGCTATTTAGAGTTGGTTCAGCCCCAGCATTTT
CASSYLELVQPQHF
>TRBV5-1|few|TRBD2|TRBJ2-3
TGCGCCAGCAGCTTGTGGGGGACTAGCGGGGGCCTCACAGATACGCAGTATTTT
CASSLWGTSGGLTDTQYF
>TRBV20-1|few|-|TRBJ2-4
TGCAGTGCTAGCCCAAGGGGGGGAGGCCGGAACAAAAACATTCAGTACTTC
CSASPRGGGRNKNIQYF
>TRBV14|few|TRBD2|TRBJ2-1
TGTGCCAGCAGCCCCCTGTACGGACTAGCGGGGGGGCTTCTCAATGAGCAGTTCTTC
CASSPLYGLAGGLLNEQFF
>TRBV20-1|-|-|TRBJ1-2
TGCAGTGCTAGAGATGACAGACAAAACCTCTATGGCTACACCTTC
CSARDDRQNLYGYTF
>TRBV5-1|-|-|TRBJ1-1
TGCGCCAGCAGCTTGGGAACAGGGCGGTTGCACACTGAAGCTTTCTTT
CASSLGTGRLHTEAFF
>TRBV20-1|-|-|TRBJ1-5
TGCAGTGCTGGGGGTGGTTCGGGCAATCAGCCCCAGCATTTT
CSAGGGSGNQPQHF
>TRBV13|few|TRBD2|TRBJ2-1
TGTGCCAGCAGCTCCTTAGCGGGAGACTCTTACAATGAGCAGTTCTTC
CASSSLAGDSYNEQFF
>TRBV9|-|-|TRBJ1-2
TGTGCCAGCAGCCCCCAGGAGGTTAACTATGGCTACACCTTC
CASSPQEVNYGYTF
>TRBV10-2|-|-|TRBJ1-5
TGCGCCAGCAGTGACCAATTCAATCAGCCCCAGCATTTT
CASSDQFNQPQHF
>TRBV19|many|-|TRBJ2-1
TGTGCCAGTAGTGCCCTAGCCGTTTCCTACAATGAGCAGTTCTTC
CASSALAVSYNEQFF
>TRBV5-1|many|-|TRBJ2-6
TGCGCCAGCGGTCCAGAAGTTTTCCGCTCTGGGGCCAACGTCCTGACTTTC
CASGPEVFRSGANVLTF
>TRBV6-1|-|TRBD2|TRBJ2-4
TGTGCCAGCAGCCTGGGACTAGCGGGGGGCGAAAACATTCAGTACTTC
CASSLGLAGGENIQYF
>TRBV20-1|few|TRBD1|TRBJ1-3
TGCAGTGCCCGAAGACAGGGACTAGGCTTCTCTGGAAACACCATATATTTT
CSARRQGLGFSGNTIYF